The clone carrying this TCR beta chain was seen ten or more times. V was pared by 6 bases and J by 2 bases, with 4 bases of the junction left unmatched. Germline V gene sequence: CDR1 KGHSH, CDR2 LQKENI. The length of the CDR3 is 14 residues. This sample is drawn from a study of blood T cell repertoires in COVID-19. Study at large: From the United States, Italy and Spain came samples of acute and convalescent COVID-19. In each case, the material was cDNA or gDNA derived from T cells, B-cell-depleted T cells, or PBMCs.

Original methodology: Amplification of reference gene primers provided the estimated nucleated cell counts. The table came from immunoSEQ multiplex PCR; TCRdb's copy has only in-frame clones and leaves some out. V and J calls and clone size are copied from that table; D and trimming were computed from the DNA. The sample records 350,000 to 450,000 clones, 80% to 90% being singletons. The TCR originated in a middle-aged man with acute or convalescent COVID-19. The sample comprised peripheral blood. V is TRBV18 and J is TRBJ2-5; TRBD2 agrees at 9 bases. The CDR3 nucleotides read TGTGCCAGCTCTATAGCGGGAGCACAAGAGACCCAGTACTTC. It is translated as CASSIAGAQETQYF.